This entry lists 2 T cell receptor beta chains sequenced from one sample in a study of cytomegalovirus exposure and HLA in healthy donors (dated by TCRdb to the late 2010s). Library construction relied on the immunoSEQ multiplex PCR assay. A mixture of 60 forward primers for TCR Vbeta segments and 13 reverse primers for TCR Jbeta segments was used in the multiplex PCR. TCRdb limited this immuneACCESS table to in-frame rearrangements with V and J called. A share of clones is missing; checked studies link under half to unresolved V genes, and the rest is unexplained. The sample table lists approximately 160,000 clones, 60% to 85% of them with a count of one. About 3% of the sample lies in the top ten. Sample: PBMCs. These receptor sequences come from a woman in her forties or fifties in good health and CMV-seropositive.

The chain carries TRBV5-1 and TRBJ1-1, with 8 bases matching TRBD1. Trimming took 4 bases from V and 0 from J; bases not matched to a gene: 5. Germline V lookup: CDR1 SGHRS, CDR2 YFSETQ. The CDR3 loop spans 15 amino acids. The CDR3 region has the DNA TGCGCCAGCAGCGTGACAGGGGCCCTGAACACTGAAGCTTTCTTT. It specifies CASSVTGALNTEAFF. Using reference TRBV5-1 and TRBJ1-1 for the parts outside the CDR3, the full variable domain is KAGVTQTPRYLIKTRGQQVTLSCSPISGHRSVSWYQQTPGQGLQFLFEYFSETQRNKGNFPGRFSGRQFSNSRSEMNVSTLELGDSALYLCASSVTGALNTEAFFGQGTRLTVV.

The chain has TRBV6-1 and TRBJ2-5, with a tentative D call TRBD1 (7 bases). The V gene's germline CDR1 is MNHNS and CDR2 SASEGT. The length of the CDR3 is 15 residues. Trimming removed 2 bases at V and 5 bases at J, with 15 bases between. The CDR3 DNA follows: TGTGCCAGCAGTGAATCGGAGGGGGCCGGGGAGACCCAGTACTTC. The encoded protein is CASSESEGAGETQYF.